This T cell receptor (beta chain) was sequenced for a study of T-cell memory formation after mild COVID-19. Overall study context: Clusters of TCRs were largely donor specific.

V was shortened by 2 bases and J by 1 base, with 8 bases between the two germline ends. Germline assignment: CDR1 MGHRA and CDR2 YSYEKL. The CDR3 is 14 residues long. MiXCR, applied by TCRdb to the 5' RACE reads, yields one record per CDR3 protein. The profile covers about 150,000 distinct CDR3 sequences, with 20% to 25% appearing a single time and 24% taken by the ten largest. The study's findings and limits: Memory sampled before infection contained some responding clones, suggesting cross-reactive memory joined.

This clonotype was detected only once. Its antigen is undetermined. This TCR was sampled from an adult woman who had mild COVID-19 (a few samples of this study predate the infection). Cell type and time point are not known. This chain joins TRBV4-1 and TRBJ1-1; D is undetermined. Sequenced input: PBMCs or a T cell subset sorted from them (not recorded which). The CDR3 nucleotides read TGCGCCAGCAGCCAACTCGGGGAGAACACTGAAGCTTTCTTT. Its translation: CASSQLGENTEAFF.